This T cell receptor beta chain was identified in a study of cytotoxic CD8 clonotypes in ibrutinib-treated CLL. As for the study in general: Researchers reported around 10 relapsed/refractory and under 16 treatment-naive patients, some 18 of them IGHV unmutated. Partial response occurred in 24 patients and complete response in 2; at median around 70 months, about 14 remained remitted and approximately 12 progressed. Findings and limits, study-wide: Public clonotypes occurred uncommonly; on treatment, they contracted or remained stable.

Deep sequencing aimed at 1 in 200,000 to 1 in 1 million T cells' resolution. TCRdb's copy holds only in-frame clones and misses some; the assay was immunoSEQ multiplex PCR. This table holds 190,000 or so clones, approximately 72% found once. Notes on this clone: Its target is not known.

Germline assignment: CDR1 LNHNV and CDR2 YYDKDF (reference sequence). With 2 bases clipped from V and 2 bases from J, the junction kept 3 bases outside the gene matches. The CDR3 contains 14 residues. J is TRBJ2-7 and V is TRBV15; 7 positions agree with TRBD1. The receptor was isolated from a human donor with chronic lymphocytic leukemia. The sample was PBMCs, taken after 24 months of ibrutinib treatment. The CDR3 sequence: CATSRSTGPYEQYF. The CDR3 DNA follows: TGTGCCACCAGCAGATCGACAGGGCCCTACGAGCAGTACTTC.